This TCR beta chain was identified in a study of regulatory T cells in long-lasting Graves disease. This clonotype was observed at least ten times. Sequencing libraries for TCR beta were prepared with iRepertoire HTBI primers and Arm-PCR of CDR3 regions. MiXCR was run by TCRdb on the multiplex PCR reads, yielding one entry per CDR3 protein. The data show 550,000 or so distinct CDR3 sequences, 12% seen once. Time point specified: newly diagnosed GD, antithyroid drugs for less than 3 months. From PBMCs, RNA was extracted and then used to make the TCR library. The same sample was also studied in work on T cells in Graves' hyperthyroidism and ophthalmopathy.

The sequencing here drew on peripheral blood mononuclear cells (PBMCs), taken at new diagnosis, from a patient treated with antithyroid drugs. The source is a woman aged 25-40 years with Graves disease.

Here the CDR3 reads CASSFWGNEQFF. CDR3 DNA sequence: TGTGCCAGCAGTTTTTGGGGCAATGAGCAGTTCTTC. J is TRBJ2-1 and V is TRBV12-3 or TRBV12-4; D is undetermined. The CDR3 runs 12 residues. Trimming shortened V by 3 bases and J by 6 bases, and 6 bases separated the two germline ends.